The clone carrying this T cell receptor (beta chain) was counted a few times. What it binds is unknown. Germline CDR1 SGHTA, CDR2 FQGNSA. The CDR3 runs 17 residues. V lost 5 bases and J 2 bases, leaving 20 bases between the germline ends. TCRdb re-derived calls from the RT-PCR reads in MiXCR, one entry per CDR3 protein. The data hold about 780,000 distinct CDR3 sequences, with about 18% observed a single time. This specimen comes from a study of response to subunit inactivated influenza vaccine. Study-level results: Few new T cells, the authors suggested, are recruited by each seasonal influenza vaccination.

The chain combines TRBV7-2 with TRBJ2-3, with D perhaps matching TRBD1 (5 bases). Sequenced here: PBMCs from blood, sampled roughly 5 days after vaccination. The receptor's source is a man aged 45 to 65 who received an inactivated influenza vaccine. CDR3 sequence reads: CASSPRSGPSITDTQYF. The CDR3 DNA reads as TGTGCCAGCAGCCCAAGGTCAGGGCCTTCTATCACAGATACGCAGTATTTT.